Shown below are 20 T cell receptor beta chains from a single sample sequenced in a study of cytomegalovirus exposure and HLA in healthy donors. 13 Jbeta primers and 60 Vbeta primers were used for the PCR. The repertoire was sequenced with immunoSEQ multiplex PCR; TCRdb's copy has only in-frame clones and lacks some. The table shows 150,000 to 170,000 clones, with over 75% occurring only once. The specimen sequenced was PBMCs. Source of these receptors: a woman aged 40-49 years in good health and CMV-seropositive.

The chain carries TRBV16 and TRBJ1-2, with D tentatively TRBD1 (5 bases). This CDR3 has 15 amino acids. V shed 0 bases and J shed 6 bases, with 14 bases lying between them. Germline-derived CDR1 and CDR2 are KGHSY and FQNENV. The CDR3 region is CASSQSNRGGNGYTF. The DNA of the CDR3 is TGTGCCAGCAGCCAATCGAATCGGGGGGGAAATGGCTACACCTTC.

The chain employs TRBV14 and TRBJ2-2; D might be TRBD1 (6 bases). Germline V gene lookup returns CDR1 SGHDN and CDR2 FVKESK. CDR3 length: 16 residues. V was clipped by 0 bases and J by 3 bases, with 11 bases between them. The CDR3 DNA follows: TGTGCCAGCAGCCAAGATCAGGGGAGATACACCGGGGAGCTGTTTTTT. Amino acids: CASSQDQGRYTGELFF.

This sequence joins TRBV19 and TRBJ2-7; possible D gene TRBD1, 8 bases. V was clipped by 9 bases and J by 7 bases, with 19 bases between them. The germline gives CDR1 LNHDA, CDR2 SQIVND (reference sequence). CDR3 length: 13 amino acids. The CDR3: CASSGTGLVEQYF. The CDR3 nucleotides are TGTGCCAGCAGCGGGACAGGTCTCGTGGAGCAGTACTTC. Based on the CDR3 plus reference TRBV19 and TRBJ2-7, the full variable domain is DGGITQSPKYLFRKEGQNVTLSCEQNLNHDAMYWYRQDPGQGLRLIYYSQIVNDFQKGDIAEGYSVSREKKESFPLTVTSAQKNPTAFYLCASSGTGLVEQYFGPGTRLTVT.

This chain connects TRBV7-2 to TRBJ2-7; no reliable D call. CDR1 is SGHTA and CDR2 is FQGNSA in the germline V gene. V lost 1 base and J 2 bases, leaving 12 bases between the germline ends. The length of the CDR3 is 15 residues. The CDR3 protein is CASSLEFSRAYEQYF. As DNA, the CDR3 is TGTGCCAGCAGCTTAGAATTTTCGAGAGCCTACGAGCAGTACTTC.

V is TRBV30 and J is TRBJ2-3; 13 bases fit TRBD2. V shed 1 base and J 5 bases; nucleotides not matched to a gene: 6. Germline values: CDR1 GTSNPN, CDR2 SVGIG (reference sequence). This CDR3 spans 16 amino acids. CDR3 coding DNA: TGTGCCTGGAGTGGAGGACTAGCGGGAGTGTTAGATACGCAGTATTTT. This translates into CAWSGGLAGVLDTQYF. The full variable domain, with the rest looked up from reference TRBV30 and TRBJ2-3, is SQTIHQWPATLVQPVGSPLSLECTVEGTSNPNLYWYRQAAGRGLQLLFYSVGIGQISSEVPQNLSASRPQDRQFILSSKKLLLSDSGFYLCAWSGGLAGVLDTQYFGPGTRLTVL.

The chain combines TRBV14 with TRBJ2-3; D gene uncertain. The germline CDR1 and CDR2 sequences are SGHDN and FVKESK. This CDR3 comprises 13 residues. The V end was cut by 1 base, the J end by 1 base, with 3 bases between. The CDR3 spells CASSQVGTDTQYF. CDR3 DNA sequence: TGTGCCAGCAGCCAAGTAGGCACAGATACGCAGTATTTT.

In this sample, this clone turned up a few times. This chain joins TRBV6-5 and TRBJ2-5, with D maybe TRBD2 (6 bases). This CDR3 comprises 14 residues. Germline CDR1 is MNHEY and CDR2 is SVGAGI. The V gene lost 4 bases and the J gene lost 0 bases, with 9 bases spanning the gap. CDR3 nucleotide sequence: TGTGCCAGCAGTTTGGGAGGCAACCAAGAGACCCAGTACTTC. Protein sequence: CASSLGGNQETQYF.

This chain connects TRBV13 to TRBJ2-2; D possibly corresponds to TRBD2 (5 bases). CDR3 length equals 14 residues. V gave up 4 bases and J gave up 7 bases, with 13 bases separating them. Germline-derived CDR1 and CDR2 are PRHDT and FYEKMQ (reference sequence). CDR3 region: CASSSNLADGELFF. The CDR3 DNA follows: TGTGCCAGCAGCTCTAACCTAGCAGACGGGGAGCTGTTTTTT.

The V call is TRBV7-8, the J call TRBJ1-1; TRBD1 agrees at 8 bases. The CDR3 is 13 amino acids. Germline V gene data show CDR1 as SGHVS and CDR2 as FQNEAQ. V dropped 6 bases and J dropped 7; count of bases not matched to a gene: 7. Here the CDR3 reads CASSLDRGSEAFF. The CDR3 coding sequence is TGTGCCAGCAGTCTAGACAGGGGCAGTGAAGCTTTCTTT.

The genes are TRBV11-2 and TRBJ1-3; D is perhaps TRBD1 (6 bases). CDR1 SGHAT and CDR2 FQNNGV come from the germline V gene. The ends were cut back, 5 bases at V and 1 base at J, with 12 bases in the middle. The CDR3 length is 15 residues. The CDR3 DNA reads as TGTGCCAGCAGCCTTCGACAGGATTCTGGAAACACCATATATTTT. Protein product: CASSLRQDSGNTIYF.

The chain combines TRBV5-1 with TRBJ2-1; D may be TRBD2 (5 bases). V shed 7 bases and J shed 0 bases, with 14 bases lying between them. The CDR3 runs to 15 residues. Germline CDR1 and CDR2: SGHRS and YFSETQ. The chain's CDR3 is CASGRRGSSYNEQFF. The CDR3 DNA follows: TGCGCCAGCGGTCGACGGGGTAGCTCCTACAATGAGCAGTTCTTC.

In its sample, this clone was seen once. This sequence joins TRBV6-6 and TRBJ2-1; 10 bases line up with TRBD2. Looked up from germline, CDR1 is MNHNY and CDR2 is SVGAGI (reference sequence). V was clipped by 4 bases and J by 8 bases; unmatched bases: 11. CDR3 size: 16 residues. The CDR3 coding sequence is TGTGCCAGCAGTTTGACTAGCGGGTTCCTTGGAGATGAGCAGTTCTTC. Protein: CASSLTSGFLGDEQFF.

The chain is built from TRBV4-2 and TRBJ2-1; weak D call: TRBD2 (5 bases). The CDR3 is made up of 16 amino acids. Germline V gene data show CDR1 as LGHNA and CDR2 as YNFKEQ. Between the trimmed V and J ends, which lost 4 bases and 2 bases, there was a span of 15 bases. The DNA for the CDR3 is TGTGCCAGCAGCCCCCGGACGAGCGGAACCTACAATGAGCAGTTCTTC. Amino acids: CASSPRTSGTYNEQFF.

Only a few counts were recorded for this clone. The J gene is TRBJ2-7, the V gene TRBV6-5; TRBD1 agrees at 7 bases. The CDR3 is 15 amino acids. Germline loops: CDR1 MNHEY, CDR2 SVGAGI. Germline trimming cut 0 bases from V and 3 bases from J; bases unmatched to any gene: 5. CDR3 nucleotide sequence: TGTGCCAGCAGTTACTCCCGGGACAGTCGCTACGAGCAGTACTTC. This gives the protein CASSYSRDSRYEQYF.

For this clone: Other nucleotide sequences from this sample produce the same CDR3. The chain combines TRBV6-6 with TRBJ2-7, with 10 bases aligning to TRBD1. CDR1 is MNHNY and CDR2 is SVGAGI in the germline V gene (reference sequence). The V and J ends lost 4 bases and 1 base, in that order; junction bases with no gene match: 4. The CDR3 length is 15 residues. The CDR3 here is CASSSRDRGSYEQYF. Here the CDR3 DNA reads TGTGCCAGCAGTTCCAGGGACAGGGGTTCCTACGAGCAGTACTTC.

V is TRBV11-3 and J is TRBJ2-7, with 10 bases matching TRBD1. The trim removed 5 bases at V and 6 bases at J, leaving 13 bases unmatched. This CDR3 is 16 amino acids long. Germline V gene data show CDR1 as SGHNT and CDR2 as YENEEA. The CDR3 is CASSKGTRDRGVEQYF. The CDR3 region has the DNA TGTGCCAGCAGCAAAGGGACCCGGGACAGGGGAGTCGAGCAGTACTTC.

V is TRBV7-9 and J is TRBJ2-7, with TRBD1 matching over 9 bases. V lost 7 bases and J lost 4; bases outside the gene matches: 11. CDR3 length: 15 residues. Germline V gene sequence: CDR1 SEHNR, CDR2 FQNEAQ (reference sequence). CDR3 amino acids: CASTNSGTGSYEQYF. In DNA, the CDR3 is TGTGCCAGCACCAATTCCGGGACAGGGAGTTACGAGCAGTACTTC.

CDR3 DNA: TGTGCCAGCAGCCCAAAGTCAAGGGCGGGAGGTTACCACGAGCAGTACTTC. It is translated as CASSPKSRAGGYHEQYF. The rearrangement joins TRBV21-1 to TRBJ2-7; the table calls TRBD2, which could not be checked here. TRBV21-1 is noted as a pseudogene. This CDR3 comprises 17 residues.

In the case of this clone: Additional DNA sequences in this sample encode the identical CDR3. J is TRBJ2-3 and V is TRBV5-8; 9 nucleotides align to TRBD1. J gave up 1 base and V 4 bases, and 4 bases lay outside the gene matches. The CDR3 consists of 15 residues. Germline CDR1 reads SGHTS; CDR2 reads YDEGEE. CDR3 amino acids: CASSIRTGGTDTQYF. The CDR3 bases are TGTGCCAGCAGCATTCGGACAGGGGGCACAGATACGCAGTATTTT.

The chain joins TRBV5-6 to TRBJ2-7; 10 bases map to TRBD1. J lost 0 bases, V lost 4 bases, and 1 base had no gene match. Germline V lookup: CDR1 SGHDT, CDR2 YYEEEE. CDR3 length: 14 residues. CDR3 in DNA: TGTGCCAGCAGCCGGACAGGGGGCTCCTACGAGCAGTACTTC. This gives the protein CASSRTGGSYEQYF.